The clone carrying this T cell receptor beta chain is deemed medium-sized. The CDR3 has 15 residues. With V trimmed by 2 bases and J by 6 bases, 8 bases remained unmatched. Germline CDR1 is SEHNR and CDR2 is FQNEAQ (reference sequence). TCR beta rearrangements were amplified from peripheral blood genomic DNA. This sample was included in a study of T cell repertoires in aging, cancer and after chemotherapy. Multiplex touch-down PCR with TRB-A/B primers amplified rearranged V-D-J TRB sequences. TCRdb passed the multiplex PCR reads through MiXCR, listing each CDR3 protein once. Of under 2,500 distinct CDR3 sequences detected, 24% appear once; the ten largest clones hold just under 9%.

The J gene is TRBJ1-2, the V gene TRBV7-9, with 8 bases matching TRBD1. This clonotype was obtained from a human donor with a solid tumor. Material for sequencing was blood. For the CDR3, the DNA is TGTGCCAGCAGCTTAAATAAGCAGGGGGCAAATGGCTACACCTTC. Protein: CASSLNKQGANGYTF.